This record covers a single TCR beta chain. These data belong to a study of blood T cell repertoires in COVID-19. About the research overall: The study drew acute and convalescent COVID-19 samples from the United States, Italy and Spain.

Grouping used clinical history reported by participants in a survey and questionnaire. Measured with immunoSEQ multiplex PCR; TCRdb has only the in-frame clones, and not every one. Counted here are 400,000 or so clones, roughly 86% occurring once; the ten biggest clones make up 1.5% to 2%. The sample consisted of PBMCs or T cells enriched from blood (not recorded which). This clonotype was obtained from a middle-aged man in a cohort exposed to, infected with or recovered from COVID-19 (not recorded which).

CDR3 nucleotide sequence: TGCGCCAGCAGGGGGACTAGCGGGAGCACAGATACGCAGTATTTT. Encoded protein: CASRGTSGSTDTQYF. The chain combines TRBV5-1 with TRBJ2-3; 12 nucleotides match TRBD2. The germline V gene has CDR1 SGHRS and CDR2 YFSETQ. This CDR3 has 15 amino acids. With 5 bases clipped from V and 0 bases from J, the junction kept 1 base outside the gene matches.